The 16 T cell receptor beta chains presented below share a single source sample, sequenced in a study of blood T cell repertoires in COVID-19. Using immunoSEQ multiplex PCR, the repertoire was profiled, and TCRdb retains in-frame clones only, with some absent. The sample shows a few hundred thousand clones, around 86% of them seen only once. Sequencing input: peripheral blood. The source is a woman at least 80 years old with COVID-19, enrolled during active disease.

This clone has only a few counts. The J gene is TRBJ1-2, the V gene TRBV2; 8 bases are shared with TRBD1. CDR3 size: 13 residues. Germline loops: CDR1 SNHLY, CDR2 FYNNEI. After removal of 7 bases from V and 5 bases from J, the junction contained 6 bases not matched to a gene. The CDR3 here is CASISQGAYGYTF. The DNA for the CDR3 is TGTGCCAGCATCTCCCAGGGGGCTTATGGCTACACCTTC.

This rearrangement joins TRBV6-6 to TRBJ1-2; D might be TRBD1 (6 bases). Trimming took off 2 bases at V and 7 bases at J, with 14 bases between the two ends. The CDR3 is 14 residues long. Germline assignment: CDR1 MNHNY and CDR2 SVGAGI (reference sequence). Here the CDR3 reads CASSYGWGLSGYTF. The CDR3 DNA reads TGTGCCAGCAGTTACGGCTGGGGGCTCTCTGGCTACACCTTC.

The rearrangement uses TRBV5-4 and TRBJ1-2, with D possibly being TRBD1 (5 bases). CDR1 SGHNT and CDR2 YYREEE come from the germline V gene (reference sequence). Trimming pared 0 bases from V and 1 base from J, leaving 10 bases between. This CDR3 has 15 amino acids. The DNA for the CDR3 is TGTGCCAGCAGCTTGGGGGCAGGGAATAACTATGGCTACACCTTC. Amino acid sequence: CASSLGAGNNYGYTF.

This clone was recorded only once. V is TRBV29-1 and J is TRBJ2-1; no definite D call. The CDR3 contains 11 residues. Germline CDR1 and CDR2: SQVTM and ANQGSEA. Deletions cut 2 bases from V and 4 bases from J, with 3 bases between. In DNA form, the CDR3 reads TGCAGCGTTGAACAGTACAATGAGCAGTTCTTC. It is translated as CSVEQYNEQFF.

This clone was seen many times. V is TRBV30 and J is TRBJ2-5, with 7 bases fitting TRBD1. The CDR3 is 15 residues long. V dropped 2 bases and J dropped 5; count of bases not matched to a gene: 11. The germline V gene encodes CDR1 GTSNPN and CDR2 SVGIG (reference sequence). The CDR3 sequence: CAWSPGQRVHETQYF. CDR3 in DNA: TGTGCCTGGAGTCCGGGACAGCGTGTCCACGAGACCCAGTACTTC.

The V gene is TRBV28, the J gene TRBJ2-7; 7 nucleotides line up with TRBD1. Trimming cost V 7 bases and J 4 bases; bases outside gene matches: 7. Germline V lookup: CDR1 MDHEN, CDR2 SYDVKM. The CDR3 length is 13 residues. The CDR3 nucleotides are TGTGCCAGCAATTATCAGGGGGTGTACGAGCAGTACTTC. It yields the protein CASNYQGVYEQYF. Supplemented by reference TRBV28 and TRBJ2-7, the full variable domain reads DVKVTQSSRYLVKRTGEKVFLECVQDMDHENMFWYRQDPGLGLRLIYFSYDVKMKEKGDIPEGYSVSREKKERFSLILESASTNQTSMYLCASNYQGVYEQYFGPGTRLTVT.

The CDR3 nucleotides are TGTGCCAGCAGTTACCAGGGATTAAACACCGGGGAGCTGTTTTTT. Amino acids: CASSYQGLNTGELFF. V gene TRBV6-5 combines with J gene TRBJ2-2; perhaps TRBD1 as D (5 bases). The V gene lost 2 bases and the J gene lost 2 bases, with 9 bases spanning the gap. The CDR3 has 15 amino acids. Germline V lookup: CDR1 MNHEY, CDR2 SVGAGI.

This chain joins TRBV5-4 and TRBJ1-4, with TRBD1 matching 7 bases. The V gene's germline CDR1 is SGHNT and CDR2 YYREEE (reference sequence). Trimming removed 0 bases from V and 5 bases from J; junction bases left unmatched: 4. CDR3 length: 15 residues. The CDR3 region has the DNA TGTGCCAGCAGCTTGGGTGGGACAGAAAATGAAAAACTGTTTTTT. Encoded protein: CASSLGGTENEKLFF. Full variable domain (outside the CDR3, taken from reference TRBV5-4 and TRBJ1-4): ETGVTQSPTHLIKTRGQQVTLRCSSQSGHNTVSWYQQALGQGPQFIFQYYREEENGRGNFPPRFSGLQFPNYSSELNVNALELDDSALYLCASSLGGTENEKLFFGSGTQLSVL.

The chain is built from TRBV3-1 (or the pseudogene TRBV3-2) and TRBJ2-7, with 8 bases identical to TRBD2. Germline CDR1 LGHDT, CDR2 YNNKEL (reference sequence). This CDR3 spans 14 amino acids. After removal of 4 bases from V and 6 bases from J, the junction contained 8 bases not matched to a gene. The chain's CDR3 is CASSLSGSSVEQYF. In DNA form, the CDR3 reads TGTGCCAGCAGCCTAAGCGGGAGTAGCGTCGAGCAGTACTTC.

The J gene is TRBJ2-5, the V gene TRBV15; D is perhaps TRBD2 (6 bases). The CDR3 length is 17 residues. V lost 5 bases and J 5 bases, leaving 24 bases between the germline ends. The germline gives CDR1 LNHNV, CDR2 YYDKDF (reference sequence). Here the CDR3 DNA reads TGTGCCACCAGCCCCAGTGGGCGGGGAAGGGAAGATGAGACCCAGTACTTC. Amino acid sequence: CATSPSGRGREDETQYF.

V is TRBV6-2 or TRBV6-3 and J is TRBJ1-6, with 7 bases fitting TRBD1. CDR3 length equals 12 residues. Germline trimming cut 0 bases from V and 16 bases from J; bases unmatched to any gene: 3. CDR1 is MNHEY and CDR2 is SVGEGT in the germline V gene. Here the CDR3 DNA reads TGTGCCAGCAGTTACTCGAACAGGGGTCTCCACTTT. Protein: CASSYSNRGLHF.

This clone was counted once. The V and J genes are TRBV15 and TRBJ1-2; the D gene is possibly TRBD1 (5 bases). The CDR3 loop spans 13 amino acids. Trimming left V 3 bases short and J 2 bases short, with 7 bases between. Looked up from germline, CDR1 is LNHNV and CDR2 is YYDKDF (reference sequence). The DNA for the CDR3 is TGTGCCACCAGCAGGGGGGGGAACTATGGCTACACCTTC. Encoded protein: CATSRGGNYGYTF.

This chain links TRBV6-6 with TRBJ2-3; a weak D match, TRBD2 (6 bases). V lost 6 bases, J lost 3 bases, and 16 bases lay in between. The germline CDR1 and CDR2 sequences are MNHNY and SVGAGI (reference sequence). This CDR3 has 15 residues. The CDR3 spells CASSPGSSQTDTQYF. DNA for the CDR3: TGTGCCAGCAGCCCCGGGAGCAGCCAAACAGATACGCAGTATTTT.

The rearrangement links TRBV2 to TRBJ1-6; tentatively, D is TRBD1 (5 bases). V was shortened by 0 bases and J by 10 bases, with 10 bases between the two germline ends. Germline V gene data show CDR1 as SNHLY and CDR2 as FYNNEI. The CDR3 has 14 residues. CDR3 DNA: TGTGCCAGCAGTGAAGCCGGGACTGAATCACCCCTCCACTTT. Protein product: CASSEAGTESPLHF. Complete variable domain (other parts from reference TRBV2 and TRBJ1-6): EPEVTQTPSHQVTQMGQEVILRCVPISNHLYFYWYRQILGQKVEFLVSFYNNEISEKSEIFDDQFSVERPDGSNFTLKIRSTKLEDSAMYFCASSEAGTESPLHFGNGTRLTVT.

This clone showed up just a few times. The chain combines TRBV4-1 with TRBJ1-2; a possible D gene is TRBD1 (6 bases). The CDR3 consists of 14 residues. Germline CDR1 MGHRA, CDR2 YSYEKL. The V and J ends lost 5 bases and 6 bases respectively, with 16 bases between them. CDR3 DNA: TGCGCCAGCAGCAGACAGGATCTTGCAGATGGCTACACCTTC. Protein product: CASSRQDLADGYTF.

This chain joins TRBV6-5 and TRBJ1-1; possibly TRBD1 for D (6 bases). Trimming pared 7 bases from V and 5 bases from J, leaving 11 bases between. Germline-derived CDR1 and CDR2 are MNHEY and SVGAGI. CDR3 size: 12 residues. The CDR3 sequence is CASTKRGTEAFF. The CDR3 region has the DNA TGTGCCAGCACCAAAAGGGGGACTGAAGCTTTCTTT.